This TCR beta chain was documented in a study of post-analysis software for immune sequencing data. Study-level background: There were relapsing-remitting, secondary progressive and progressive-relapsing multiple sclerosis among the disease courses included. General study results and limits: For normalized Chao1 diversity, multiple sclerosis patients scored significantly lower than controls did. The five TRBV segments detected at higher frequency in patients than in controls included TRBV5-6, TRBV5-1 and TRBV20-1.

Unique molecular identifiers had been added to the TCR beta cDNA libraries. Each batch of about 0.95 to 10 million T cells produced 500,000 to 600,000 cDNA molecules. TCRdb called the PCR reads again in MiXCR, with one record for every CDR3 protein. The table records about 800,000 distinct CDR3 sequences, roughly 29% of them present only once. Per germline, CDR1 MGHRA and CDR2 YSYEKL. The CDR3 is made up of 17 amino acids. The junction had 6 bases not matched to a gene; V was cut back by 0 bases and J by 1 base. This clonotype has a handful of counts. No antigen is known for it. The sequenced material came from blood. The chain joins TRBV4-1 to TRBJ2-1; 7 bases map to TRBD2. The TCR was taken from a girl between 10 and 17 years old with multiple sclerosis. This CDR3 reads CASSQDPAGTSYNEQFF. CDR3 bases: TGCGCCAGCAGCCAAGATCCAGCGGGGACGTCCTACAATGAGCAGTTCTTC.